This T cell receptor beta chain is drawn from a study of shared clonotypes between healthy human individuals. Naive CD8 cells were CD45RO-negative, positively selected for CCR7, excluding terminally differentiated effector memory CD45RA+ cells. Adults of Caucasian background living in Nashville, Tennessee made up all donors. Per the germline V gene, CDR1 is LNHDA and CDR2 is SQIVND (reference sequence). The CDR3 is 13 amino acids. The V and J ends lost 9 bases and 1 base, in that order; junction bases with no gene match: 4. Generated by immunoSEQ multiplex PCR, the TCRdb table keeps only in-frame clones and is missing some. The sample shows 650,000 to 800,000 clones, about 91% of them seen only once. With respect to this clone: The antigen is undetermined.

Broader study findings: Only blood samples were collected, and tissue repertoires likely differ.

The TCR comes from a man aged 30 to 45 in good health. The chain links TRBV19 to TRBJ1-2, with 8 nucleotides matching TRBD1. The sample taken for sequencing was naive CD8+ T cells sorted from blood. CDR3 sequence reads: CASRDRSNYGYTF. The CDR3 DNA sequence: TGTGCCAGCAGGGACAGGAGTAACTATGGCTACACCTTC.